The text below deals with one TCR beta chain. Its specificity is unknown. Trimming pared 7 bases from V and 0 bases from J, leaving 12 bases between. There are 13 residues in the CDR3. Per the germline V gene, CDR1 is SQVTM and CDR2 is ANQGSEA. TCRbeta library construction was performed incorporating unique molecular identifiers. A single record per CDR3 protein comes from TCRdb applying MiXCR to the PCR reads. Here the sample spans about 900,000 distinct CDR3 sequences, 25% to 30% being singletons. This record comes from a study of T-cell reconstitution after alpha-beta-depleted transplantation in children. Study-wide results and caveats: Surviving recipient T cells and intrathymic progenitors accounted for some patients' high TCRbeta diversity at day 60. About two months after transplant, alpha-beta T cells reportedly came from several hundred expanded graft clones.

The receptor comes from a boy under two years old who had a stem cell transplant for SCID, so the T cells may come from the graft donor. The source material was PBMCs, mostly from graft donor cells, sampled 360 days after TCRalphabeta/CD19-depleted stem cell transplant. The gene calls are TRBV29-1 and TRBJ1-1; maybe TRBD1 (6 bases). CDR3: CSARDKMNTEAFF. For the CDR3, the DNA is TGCAGCGCCCGGGACAAGATGAACACTGAAGCTTTCTTT.